The source of this T cell receptor beta chain is a study of tumor-infiltrating lymphocytes in primary liver carcinoma. For the study at large: The patients comprised men and women between the ages of 30 and 69 years.

With roughly 500 ng total RNA as template and a constant-region primer, TCR beta cDNA was made. Amplification in three nested multiplex PCR rounds with slightly modified ARM-PCR gave rise to TCR beta libraries. A C-beta reverse primer and TRBV1-TRBV30 forward primers served in each of the first two PCR rounds, at ten to eleven cycles apiece. TCRdb re-derived calls from the multiplex PCR reads in MiXCR, one entry per CDR3 protein. The table records approximately 24,000 distinct CDR3 sequences, around three quarters of them present only once. Broader study findings: Top-250-clone fractions were significantly higher in tumors than in blood (p = 0.039).

Concerning this clonotype: Antigen unknown. At one boundary the junction diverges from the germline segment, which might be a read error.

The CDR3 has 16 residues. Germline values: CDR1 MNHNY, CDR2 SVGAGI (reference sequence). Total RNA and DNA came together from around 20-30 mg of bulk tissue without cell sorting. Specimen: liver tumor tissue from sampling region 3. Specified subset: tumor region T3, left-lateral pole. This chain uses TRBV6-6 with TRBJ2-2; D is perhaps TRBD1 or TRBD2 (5 bases each). This TCR was recovered from a man in his forties or fifties with primary liver carcinoma and hepatitis B virus infection. CDR3 region: CASSKRARAGTGELFF. The CDR3 DNA sequence: TGTGCCAGCAGTAAAAGGGCGAGGGCCGGGACCGGGGAGCTCTTTTTT.